The rows below give T cell receptor beta chains drawn from one sample of a study of vaccination and CD4 T cells after COVID-19. These receptors' antigens are unknown. MiXCR, run by TCRdb on the PCR reads, gives a single entry per CDR3 protein. The table has about 18,000 distinct CDR3 sequences, 56% seen once. Sequenced: CD4+ T cells from blood, cultured in vitro. Receptor source: a human donor who had recovered from COVID-19. CDR3s include the opening cysteine and the closing phenylalanine or tryptophan. Fields, in order: clone size, D gene, J gene, V gene, CDR3 DNA, CDR3 protein. The D gene is left open where the match is weak. The size field is filled for only some rows; it gives once, few, many or a size class.

abundance: .
d_gene: .
j_gene: TRBJ1-2
v_gene: TRBV20-1
CDR3nt: TGCAGTGCCCCCCTCCGGGGCGGTTATGGCTACACCTTC
CDR3aa: CSAPLRGGYGYTF

abundance: .
d_gene: TRBD1
j_gene: TRBJ1-1
v_gene: TRBV5-4
CDR3nt: TGTGCCAGCAGCATGAAGGACAGGGGGCTGAATGAAGCTTTCTTT
CDR3aa: CASSMKDRGLNEAFF

abundance: medium-sized
d_gene: TRBD2
j_gene: TRBJ2-7
v_gene: TRBV28
CDR3nt: TGTGCCAGCAGTTTCATGGAGACTAGCGCCTACGAGCAGTACTTC
CDR3aa: CASSFMETSAYEQYF

abundance: .
d_gene: TRBD1
j_gene: TRBJ2-5
v_gene: TRBV2
CDR3nt: TGTGCCAGCAGTGGGGACAGGGGTCGGGAGACCCAGTACTTC
CDR3aa: CASSGDRGRETQYF

abundance: .
d_gene: TRBD1
j_gene: TRBJ1-1
v_gene: TRBV5-1
CDR3nt: TGCGCCAGCAGCCCTGACAGGGTGAACACTGAAGCTTTCTTT
CDR3aa: CASSPDRVNTEAFF

abundance: few
d_gene: .
j_gene: TRBJ1-3
v_gene: TRBV7-6
CDR3nt: TGTGCCAGCAGCTTAGGAGCAGTCACCTCTGGAAACACCATATATTTT
CDR3aa: CASSLGAVTSGNTIYF

abundance: .
d_gene: .
j_gene: TRBJ1-1
v_gene: TRBV30
CDR3nt: TGTGCCTGGGCTGTGAACACTGAAGCTTTCTTT
CDR3aa: CAWAVNTEAFF

abundance: .
d_gene: .
j_gene: TRBJ1-2
v_gene: TRBV7-2
CDR3nt: TGTGCCAGCACCAACCAGGAGAACTATGGCTACACCTTC
CDR3aa: CASTNQENYGYTF

abundance: few
d_gene: TRBD2
j_gene: TRBJ2-6
v_gene: TRBV7-6
CDR3nt: TGTGCCAGCAGCTTGGGGGAGGGCCGATCTGGGGCCAACGTCCTGACTTTC
CDR3aa: CASSLGEGRSGANVLTF

abundance: .
d_gene: .
j_gene: TRBJ2-3
v_gene: TRBV24-1
CDR3nt: TGTGCCACCAGTGATTCTCACAGCACAGATACGCAGTATTTT
CDR3aa: CATSDSHSTDTQYF

abundance: large
d_gene: .
j_gene: TRBJ2-1
v_gene: TRBV20-1
CDR3nt: TGCAGTGCTAGAGACCCGGGACCCACTAGGCAGCTGGAGCAGTTCTTC
CDR3aa: CSARDPGPTRQLEQFF

abundance: .
d_gene: .
j_gene: TRBJ1-6
v_gene: TRBV4-2
CDR3nt: TGTGCCAGCAGCCAAGAACTAGCCTCACCCCTCCACTTT
CDR3aa: CASSQELASPLHF

abundance: .
d_gene: .
j_gene: TRBJ1-4
v_gene: TRBV19
CDR3nt: TGTGCCAGTAGTATTGGCGGGCAGCCGGCTAATGAAAAACTGTTTTTT
CDR3aa: CASSIGGQPANEKLFF

abundance: few
d_gene: .
j_gene: TRBJ1-6
v_gene: TRBV30
CDR3nt: TGTGCCTGGAGTGTACTACAGCTCGATTCACCCCTCCACTTT
CDR3aa: CAWSVLQLDSPLHF

abundance: once
d_gene: TRBD2
j_gene: TRBJ2-3
v_gene: TRBV5-1
CDR3nt: TGCGCCAGCAGCTTGGGCAGCGGGAACACAGATACGCAGTATTTT
CDR3aa: CASSLGSGNTDTQYF

abundance: .
d_gene: TRBD2
j_gene: TRBJ2-1
v_gene: TRBV6-1
CDR3nt: TGTGCCAGCAGTGAGGTCCTAGCGGCTGGATCCTACAATGAGCAGTTCTTC
CDR3aa: CASSEVLAAGSYNEQFF

abundance: .
d_gene: .
j_gene: TRBJ2-5
v_gene: TRBV4-3
CDR3nt: TGCGCCAGCAGCCAAGATTTAAGGGGATGGGAGACCCAGTACTTC
CDR3aa: CASSQDLRGWETQYF

abundance: few
d_gene: TRBD1
j_gene: TRBJ2-7
v_gene: TRBV19
CDR3nt: TGTGCCAGTAGTACGACAGGGGGGAGCTACGAGCAGTACTTC
CDR3aa: CASSTTGGSYEQYF

abundance: .
d_gene: .
j_gene: TRBJ1-3
v_gene: TRBV20-1
CDR3nt: TGCAGTGTCAGCACCCCTGGAAACACCATATATTTT
CDR3aa: CSVSTPGNTIYF

abundance: .
d_gene: TRBD1
j_gene: TRBJ1-1
v_gene: TRBV7-3
CDR3nt: TGTGCCAGCAGCTTGACAGGGATGAACACTGAAGCTTTCTTT
CDR3aa: CASSLTGMNTEAFF

abundance: .
d_gene: TRBD1
j_gene: TRBJ1-2
v_gene: TRBV12-3/TRBV12-4
CDR3nt: TGTGCCAGCAGGATACAGGGGGCGGGAGGCTACACCTTC
CDR3aa: CASRIQGAGGYTF

abundance: once
d_gene: .
j_gene: TRBJ1-2
v_gene: TRBV5-1
CDR3nt: TGCGCCAGCAGCTTGGTAGGGGAAGATGGCTACACCTTC
CDR3aa: CASSLVGEDGYTF

abundance: few
d_gene: TRBD1
j_gene: TRBJ1-6
v_gene: TRBV20-1
CDR3nt: TGCAGTGCTAGAGATCTAGGACAGGGTGGGAACTCCTATAATTCACCCCTCCACTTT
CDR3aa: CSARDLGQGGNSYNSPLHF

abundance: .
d_gene: TRBD2
j_gene: TRBJ2-1
v_gene: TRBV11-3
CDR3nt: TGTGCCAGCAGCTTAGTTGTGCGGGGGAGACAGACCAAATCCAATGAGCAGTTCTTC
CDR3aa: CASSLVVRGRQTKSNEQFF

abundance: few
d_gene: TRBD1
j_gene: TRBJ1-2
v_gene: TRBV6-5
CDR3nt: TGTGCCAGCGTTACTACAGGGGGCAGGCTGAGCTATGGCTACACCTTC
CDR3aa: CASVTTGGRLSYGYTF

abundance: .
d_gene: TRBD1
j_gene: TRBJ1-2
v_gene: TRBV27
CDR3nt: TGTGCCAGCAGTTTAACAGGGGGGCTAAACTATGGCTACACCTTC
CDR3aa: CASSLTGGLNYGYTF

abundance: few
d_gene: TRBD1
j_gene: TRBJ1-1
v_gene: TRBV15
CDR3nt: TGTGCCACCAGCCGATCACCGGGACAGGGCACTGAAGCTTTCTTT
CDR3aa: CATSRSPGQGTEAFF

abundance: few
d_gene: .
j_gene: TRBJ1-2
v_gene: TRBV25-1
CDR3nt: TGTGCCAGCAGTCCATTAGGGGGGGCGCGCAACTATGGCTACACCTTC
CDR3aa: CASSPLGGARNYGYTF

abundance: few
d_gene: TRBD1
j_gene: TRBJ2-2
v_gene: TRBV23-1
CDR3nt: TGCGCCAGCAGCCTTATGGTGGACAGGGGGCACACCGGGGAGCTGTTTTTT
CDR3aa: CASSLMVDRGHTGELFF

abundance: .
d_gene: .
j_gene: TRBJ1-2
v_gene: TRBV7-2
CDR3nt: TGTGCCAGCAGCTCTAGCCCGGCAGACATCTATGGCTACACCTTC
CDR3aa: CASSSSPADIYGYTF

abundance: .
d_gene: TRBD1
j_gene: TRBJ2-2
v_gene: TRBV6-5
CDR3nt: TGTGCCAGCAGTTCACAGGGGTACACCGGGGAGCTGTTTTTT
CDR3aa: CASSSQGYTGELFF

abundance: .
d_gene: .
j_gene: TRBJ2-3
v_gene: TRBV7-9
CDR3nt: TGTGCCAGCAGCTCCTCGGGTGCAGGTAGCACAGATACGCAGTATTTT
CDR3aa: CASSSSGAGSTDTQYF

abundance: .
d_gene: TRBD2
j_gene: TRBJ2-2
v_gene: TRBV27
CDR3nt: TGTGCCAGCAGTTCCCTAGACGAGCGGGGTACCGGGGAGCTGTTTTTT
CDR3aa: CASSSLDERGTGELFF

abundance: .
d_gene: .
j_gene: TRBJ1-1
v_gene: TRBV7-8
CDR3nt: TGTGCCAGCAGCCGAAACACTGAAGCTTTCTTT
CDR3aa: CASSRNTEAFF

abundance: .
d_gene: .
j_gene: TRBJ1-2
v_gene: TRBV19
CDR3nt: TGTGCCAGTAGTAGTACAGGGTCCGGCTACACCTTC
CDR3aa: CASSSTGSGYTF

abundance: .
d_gene: .
j_gene: TRBJ2-2
v_gene: TRBV27
CDR3nt: TGTGCCAGCAGTTTATCATACCCCACCGGGGAGCTGTTTTTT
CDR3aa: CASSLSYPTGELFF

abundance: .
d_gene: .
j_gene: TRBJ1-2
v_gene: TRBV28
CDR3nt: TGTGCCAGCAGTACCCGTGGAGGAGAAAACTATGGCTACACCTTC
CDR3aa: CASSTRGGENYGYTF

abundance: .
d_gene: TRBD1
j_gene: TRBJ2-3
v_gene: TRBV19
CDR3nt: TGTGCCAGTAGTCCAAGTCCGACCAACAGGGGGGTCGGGGATACGCAGTATTTT
CDR3aa: CASSPSPTNRGVGDTQYF

abundance: .
d_gene: .
j_gene: TRBJ2-1
v_gene: TRBV4-1
CDR3nt: TGCGCCAGCAGCCAAGATTGGGGGAGAACTGAGCAGTTCTTC
CDR3aa: CASSQDWGRTEQFF

abundance: .
d_gene: .
j_gene: TRBJ2-7
v_gene: TRBV12-3/TRBV12-4
CDR3nt: TGTGCTAGCTACCTTGGGGGGAGCGACTACGAGCAGTACTTC
CDR3aa: CASYLGGSDYEQYF

abundance: .
d_gene: .
j_gene: TRBJ2-1
v_gene: TRBV12-3/TRBV12-4
CDR3nt: TGTGCCAGCAGTTTATTTCGGAGCTACAATGAGCAGTTCTTC
CDR3aa: CASSLFRSYNEQFF

abundance: .
d_gene: TRBD1
j_gene: TRBJ2-7
v_gene: TRBV5-1
CDR3nt: TGCGCCAGCAGCGAAACAGGGGGCAGGTCCTACGAGCAGTACTTC
CDR3aa: CASSETGGRSYEQYF

abundance: medium-sized
d_gene: .
j_gene: TRBJ1-2
v_gene: TRBV5-1
CDR3nt: TGCGCCAGCAGCGCGGACATCTATGGCTACACCTTC
CDR3aa: CASSADIYGYTF